This note documents a single TCR beta chain sequence. Its target is not known. This entry comes from a study of T cell responses to AZD1222 COVID-19 vaccine. Study summary: Second-dose intervals near 4 or 12 weeks were combined. The study's findings and limits: Dominant at 160-218 and 743-854, vaccine-associated CD4 TCRs also spanned spike. Clonal diversity was possibly underestimated, and white British individuals and females predominated among donors.

Here immunoSEQ multiplex PCR was the method, and the copy in TCRdb shows in-frame clones only, minus some. The profile shows more than 85,000 clones, about 87% of them singletons. Trimming pared 1 base from V and 0 bases from J, leaving 16 bases between. This CDR3 spans 16 amino acids. In germline, CDR1 is SQVTM, CDR2 ANQGSEA. The gene calls are TRBV29-1 and TRBJ2-7; possible D gene TRBD2, 6 bases. This receptor was taken from an adult in good health. The specimen comprised peripheral blood, sampled on day 0 of AZD1222 vaccination. CDR3 residues: CSVEGLSGRSSYEQYF. The CDR3 bases are TGCAGCGTTGAAGGGTTGTCGGGGAGGAGCTCCTACGAGCAGTACTTC.